One sample yielded the 7 T cell receptor beta chains listed below, sequenced in a study of regulatory T cells in long-lasting Graves disease. Documented time point: persistent/refractory GD, antithyroid drugs over 5 years with positive TRAb. The TCR library was made from RNA extracted from PBMCs. According to the study, TCR beta libraries were built with iRepertoire HTBI primers and CDR3-region Arm-PCR. MiXCR, run by TCRdb on the multiplex PCR reads, gives a single entry per CDR3 protein. This repertoire shows 650,000 to 850,000 distinct CDR3 sequences, around 30% found once; its top ten account for around 40%. The material sequenced was peripheral blood mononuclear cells (PBMCs), taken when the disease was refractory, from a patient treated with antithyroid drugs. All receptors derive from a female donor with Graves disease.

The chain employs TRBV12-3 or TRBV12-4 and TRBJ2-2, with 13 positions matching TRBD2. The CDR3 has 17 residues. The J segment lost 3 bases and the V segment lost 5 bases, leaving 6 bases of the junction unmatched. This CDR3 is CASSRTSGSRHTGELFF. The CDR3 bases are TGTGCCAGCAGTCGGACTAGCGGGAGTCGTCACACCGGGGAGCTGTTTTTT.

This clonotype has more than one count but fewer than ten. The gene calls are TRBV3-1 and TRBJ1-2, with a possible D match to TRBD1 (5 bases). The germline gives CDR1 LGHDT, CDR2 YNNKEL (reference sequence). V dropped 0 bases and J dropped 0 bases, with 11 bases sitting between them. The CDR3 has 16 amino acids. The DNA for the CDR3 is TGTGCCAGCAGCCAAGACCGGGGCCTAACTAACTATGGCTACACCTTC. Translation gives CASSQDRGLTNYGYTF.

This clonotype occurred a few times. The chain recombines TRBV28 with TRBJ1-1; 9 nucleotides match TRBD1. CDR3 length: 15 residues. Trimming took 5 bases from V and 0 from J; bases not matched to a gene: 4. The germline CDR1 and CDR2 sequences are MDHEN and SYDVKM. DNA for the CDR3: TGTGCCAGCAGTCAGACAGGGGGACTGAACACTGAAGCTTTCTTT. It codes for CASSQTGGLNTEAFF.

J is TRBJ2-7 and V is TRBV5-1, with D unresolved. The germline V gene has CDR1 SGHRS and CDR2 YFSETQ. Trimming took 0 bases from V and 9 from J, leaving 10 bases between them. The length of the CDR3 is 12 residues. The CDR3 region has the DNA TGCGCCAGCAGCTTGGAGGACGCGAGGCAGTACTTC. Its protein is CASSLEDARQYF.

This sequence joins TRBV6-2 or TRBV6-3 and TRBJ1-5; 10 nucleotides align to TRBD1. With V trimmed by 5 bases and J by 2 bases, 9 bases remained unmatched. This CDR3 has 17 amino acids. Looked up from germline, CDR1 is MNHEY and CDR2 is SVGEGT. The CDR3: CASSEWGQGFRNQPQHF. The CDR3, as DNA: TGTGCCAGCAGTGAATGGGGACAGGGGTTCCGCAATCAGCCCCAGCATTTT.

The chain carries TRBV12-3 or TRBV12-4 and TRBJ2-4; 7 nucleotides agree with TRBD2. The CDR3 sequence is 13 residues long. The V and J ends lost 2 bases and 11 bases, in that order; junction bases with no gene match: 6. CDR3 residues: CASSLIAGEVQYF. CDR3 coding DNA: TGTGCCAGCAGTTTAATTGCGGGGGAGGTTCAGTACTTC.

This clonotype was found many times. The chain combines TRBV20-1 with TRBJ1-2, with 9 nucleotides matching TRBD1. The ends lost 6 bases at V and 2 bases at J; junction bases unmatched: 7. This CDR3 is built from 14 residues. Looked up from germline, CDR1 is DFQATT and CDR2 is SNEGSKA (reference sequence). As DNA, the CDR3 is TGCAGTGCCCTCGGGGACAGGGACAACTATGGCTACACCTTC. Protein: CSALGDRDNYGYTF.